This is a list of T cell receptor beta chains from one sample in a study of T cells after posttransplantation cyclophosphamide. TCRdb's table, derived via immunoSEQ multiplex PCR, lists solely in-frame clones and lacks some. Of 66,000 or so clones in the sample, roughly 93% are singletons; the top ten hold roughly 3%. Sequenced: PBMCs. These receptors all stem from a woman aged 25 to 39 in good health and a related stem cell transplant donor. The CDR3 runs from the conserved cysteine through the conserved F or W. The D gene is left open where the match is weak. The listing skips clone size in some rows; elsewhere it reads once, few, many or a size class.

D: TRBD1; V: TRBV5-1; size: NA; J: TRBJ2-7; CDR3: CASSLESRGREQYF; DNA: TGCGCCAGCAGCTTGGAAAGCAGGGGGCGCGAGCAGTACTTC
D: NA; V: TRBV19; size: NA; J: TRBJ2-1; CDR3: CASSSFNEQFF; DNA: TGTGCCAGTAGTAGCTTCAATGAGCAGTTCTTC
D: NA; V: TRBV6-1; size: few; J: TRBJ1-1; CDR3: CASSDRETEAFF; DNA: TGTGCCAGCAGTGACCGGGAAACTGAAGCTTTCTTT
D: NA; V: TRBV6-5; size: NA; J: TRBJ1-5; CDR3: CASSHRRYSNQPQHF; DNA: TGTGCCAGCAGCCACAGACGATATAGCAATCAGCCCCAGCATTTT
D: NA; V: TRBV5-4; size: NA; J: TRBJ2-3; CDR3: CASRPQGGEGADTQYF; DNA: TGTGCCAGCAGACCACAAGGCGGTGAAGGGGCAGATACGCAGTATTTT
D: TRBD2; V: TRBV7-9; size: once; J: TRBJ2-3; CDR3: CASSARGGDTDTQYF; DNA: TGTGCCAGCAGCGCGCGGGGGGGAGACACAGATACGCAGTATTTT
D: NA; V: TRBV19; size: NA; J: TRBJ1-5; CDR3: CASTPLGTPSDPQHF; DNA: TGTGCCAGTACCCCCCTCGGGACCCCGAGTGACCCCCAGCATTTT
D: NA; V: TRBV18; size: once; J: TRBJ1-5; CDR3: CASSPATISDGRYSNQPQHF; DNA: TGTGCCAGCTCACCAGCTACGATCAGCGACGGACGCTATAGCAATCAGCCCCAGCATTTT
D: NA; V: TRBV7-2; size: NA; J: TRBJ1-1; CDR3: CASSLVASGEMTTEAFF; DNA: TGTGCCAGCAGCTTAGTAGCGTCAGGGGAAATGACCACTGAAGCTTTCTTT
D: NA; V: TRBV7-9; size: NA; J: TRBJ1-5; CDR3: CASIGDSSNQPQHF; DNA: TGTGCCAGCATCGGGGATTCTAGCAATCAGCCCCAGCATTTT
D: NA; V: TRBV11-2; size: NA; J: TRBJ2-7; CDR3: CASSFGLASYEQYF; DNA: TGTGCCAGCAGCTTCGGCCTAGCGTCCTACGAGCAGTACTTC
D: NA; V: TRBV6-1; size: NA; J: TRBJ1-1; CDR3: CASSEQAGVTEAFF; DNA: TGTGCCAGCAGTGAACAAGCAGGGGTCACTGAAGCTTTCTTT
D: NA; V: TRBV7-8; size: NA; J: TRBJ1-5; CDR3: CASRDLGGDGNQPQHF; DNA: TGTGCCAGCAGGGATCTCGGGGGAGACGGCAATCAGCCCCAGCATTTT
D: NA; V: TRBV4-1; size: NA; J: TRBJ1-2; CDR3: CASSQEGPLADTTVLNYGYTF; DNA: TGCGCCAGCAGCCAAGAGGGCCCCCTGGCAGACACAACCGTCCTTAACTATGGCTACACCTTC
D: NA; V: TRBV5-1; size: NA; J: TRBJ2-3; CDR3: CASSLVAGATDTQYF; DNA: TGCGCCAGCAGCTTGGTCGCGGGGGCCACAGATACGCAGTATTTT
D: NA; V: TRBV6-5; size: NA; J: TRBJ2-2; CDR3: CASSLGLGGLFF; DNA: TGTGCCAGCAGCCTAGGGCTGGGTGGGCTGTTTTTT
D: NA; V: TRBV7-2; size: NA; J: TRBJ1-5; CDR3: CASSSAGVVRNQPQHF; DNA: TGTGCCAGCAGCTCCGCGGGTGTGGTGAGGAATCAGCCCCAGCATTTT
D: NA; V: TRBV18; size: NA; J: TRBJ2-1; CDR3: CASSPGLGHNEQFF; DNA: TGTGCCAGCTCGCCCGGGCTCGGACACAATGAGCAGTTCTTC
D: TRBD2; V: TRBV5-4; size: NA; J: TRBJ2-5; CDR3: CASSLEAGGIQETQYF; DNA: TGTGCCAGCAGCTTGGAGGCGGGGGGCATACAAGAGACCCAGTACTTC
D: NA; V: TRBV4-2; size: NA; J: TRBJ1-5; CDR3: CASSQDLAGDQPQHF; DNA: TGTGCCAGCAGCCAAGATCTGGCAGGTGATCAGCCCCAGCATTTT
D: NA; V: TRBV5-5; size: once; J: TRBJ1-1; CDR3: CASSFAGRIEAFF; DNA: TGTGCCAGCAGCTTCGCGGGTCGAATTGAAGCTTTCTTT
D: NA; V: TRBV14; size: NA; J: TRBJ2-3; CDR3: CASSLLGRRTQYF; DNA: TGTGCCAGCAGCCTACTTGGGCGGAGGACGCAGTATTTT